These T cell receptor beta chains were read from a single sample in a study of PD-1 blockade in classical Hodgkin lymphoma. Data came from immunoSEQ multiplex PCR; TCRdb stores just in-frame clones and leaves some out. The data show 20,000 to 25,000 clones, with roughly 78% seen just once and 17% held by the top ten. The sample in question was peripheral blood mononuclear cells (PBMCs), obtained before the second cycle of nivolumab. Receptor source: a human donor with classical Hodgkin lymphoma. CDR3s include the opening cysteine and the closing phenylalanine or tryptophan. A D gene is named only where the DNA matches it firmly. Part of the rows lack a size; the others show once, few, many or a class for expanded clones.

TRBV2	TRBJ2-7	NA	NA	CASKRGLAGVGEQYF	TGTGCCAGCAAAAGGGGCTTAGCAGGGGTTGGCGAGCAGTACTTC
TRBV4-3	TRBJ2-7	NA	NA	CASSQESSRDGYEQYF	TGCGCCAGCAGCCAAGAATCGAGCCGCGATGGTTACGAGCAGTACTTC
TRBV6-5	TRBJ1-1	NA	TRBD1	CASTKGTGRTEAFF	TGTGCCAGCACCAAAGGGACAGGGCGCACTGAAGCTTTCTTT
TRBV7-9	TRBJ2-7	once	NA	CASSLTNLGGRSYYEQYF	TGTGCCAGCAGCTTAACTAATCTTGGGGGCCGATCTTACTACGAGCAGTACTTC
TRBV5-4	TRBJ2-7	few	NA	CASSWGLGEQYF	TGTGCCAGCAGCTGGGGACTGGGCGAGCAGTACTTC
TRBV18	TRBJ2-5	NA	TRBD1	CASSPSRGKETQYF	TGTGCCAGCTCACCATCCAGGGGGAAAGAGACCCAGTACTTC
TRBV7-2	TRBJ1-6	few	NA	CASSSAGRLNSPLHF	TGTGCCAGCAGCTCGGCGGGACGTCTTAATTCACCCCTCCACTTT
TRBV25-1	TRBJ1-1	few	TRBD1	CASSEYIQQGMNTEAFF	TGTGCCAGCAGTGAATATATACAACAGGGGATGAACACTGAAGCTTTCTTT
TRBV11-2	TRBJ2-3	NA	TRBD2	CASSPPFGLAGGWYTQYF	TGTGCCAGCAGCCCCCCTTTCGGACTAGCGGGGGGATGGTATACGCAGTATTTT
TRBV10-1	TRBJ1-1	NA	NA	CASSEDTWDRHTEAFF	TGCGCCAGCAGTGAGGACACCTGGGACCGACACACTGAAGCTTTCTTT
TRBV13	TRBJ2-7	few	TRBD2	CASSLTSGRTREQYF	TGTGCCAGCAGCCTTACTAGCGGGAGAACGAGGGAGCAGTACTTC
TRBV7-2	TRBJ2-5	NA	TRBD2	CASRAGVQETQYF	TGTGCCAGCAGAGCGGGAGTTCAAGAGACCCAGTACTTC
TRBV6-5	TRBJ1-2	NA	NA	CASGPPGAYGYTF	TGTGCCAGCGGGCCCCCAGGGGCCTATGGCTACACCTTC
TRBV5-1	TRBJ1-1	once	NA	CASSLEGRNTEAFF	TGCGCCAGCAGCTTGGAAGGCAGAAACACTGAAGCTTTCTTT
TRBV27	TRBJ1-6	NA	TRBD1	CASSLLDRDNSPLHF	TGTGCCAGCAGTTTATTAGACAGGGATAATTCACCCCTCCACTTT
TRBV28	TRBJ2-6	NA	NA	CASSSGTGFSGANVLTF	TGTGCCAGCAGTTCCGGGACGGGCTTTTCTGGGGCCAACGTCCTGACTTTC
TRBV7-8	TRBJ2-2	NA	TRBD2	CASSRALAGGFNTGELFF	TGTGCCAGCAGCCGGGCCCTAGCGGGAGGCTTTAACACCGGGGAGCTGTTTTTT
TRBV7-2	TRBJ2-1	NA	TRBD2	CASSLARGTTYNEQFF	TGTGCCAGCAGCTTGGCGCGGGGGACCACCTACAATGAGCAGTTCTTC
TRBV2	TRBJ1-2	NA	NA	CASTRQTNYGYTF	TGTGCCAGCACCAGGCAGACTAACTATGGCTACACCTTC
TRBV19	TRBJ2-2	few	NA	CASSHGTSNTGELFF	TGTGCCAGTAGTCACGGGACTTCGAACACCGGGGAGCTGTTTTTT
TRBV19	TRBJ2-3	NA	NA	CASSITGTQAADTQYF	TGTGCCAGTAGCATTACCGGGACCCAGGCCGCAGATACGCAGTATTTT
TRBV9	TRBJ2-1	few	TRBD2	CASSVGLVGNNEQFF	TGTGCCAGCAGCGTCGGACTAGTCGGGAACAATGAGCAGTTCTTC
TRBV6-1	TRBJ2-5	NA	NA	CASSESGETQYF	TGTGCCAGCAGTGAGTCGGGGGAGACCCAGTACTTC
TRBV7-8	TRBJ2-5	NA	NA	CASSLYRGLQETQYF	TGTGCCAGCAGCCTTTACAGGGGACTGCAAGAGACCCAGTACTTC
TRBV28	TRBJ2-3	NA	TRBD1	CASSFVQGGDTQYF	TGTGCCAGCAGTTTCGTACAGGGGGGAGATACGCAGTATTTT
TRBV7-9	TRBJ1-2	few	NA	CASRPPGNMYGYTF	TGTGCCAGCAGGCCCCCGGGGAATATGTATGGCTACACCTTC
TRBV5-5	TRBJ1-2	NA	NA	CASSLVQGYYGYTF	TGTGCCAGCAGCTTGGTTCAGGGATACTATGGCTACACCTTC
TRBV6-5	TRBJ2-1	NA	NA	CASTSGLYNEQFF	TGTGCCAGCACGAGCGGGTTGTACAATGAGCAGTTCTTC